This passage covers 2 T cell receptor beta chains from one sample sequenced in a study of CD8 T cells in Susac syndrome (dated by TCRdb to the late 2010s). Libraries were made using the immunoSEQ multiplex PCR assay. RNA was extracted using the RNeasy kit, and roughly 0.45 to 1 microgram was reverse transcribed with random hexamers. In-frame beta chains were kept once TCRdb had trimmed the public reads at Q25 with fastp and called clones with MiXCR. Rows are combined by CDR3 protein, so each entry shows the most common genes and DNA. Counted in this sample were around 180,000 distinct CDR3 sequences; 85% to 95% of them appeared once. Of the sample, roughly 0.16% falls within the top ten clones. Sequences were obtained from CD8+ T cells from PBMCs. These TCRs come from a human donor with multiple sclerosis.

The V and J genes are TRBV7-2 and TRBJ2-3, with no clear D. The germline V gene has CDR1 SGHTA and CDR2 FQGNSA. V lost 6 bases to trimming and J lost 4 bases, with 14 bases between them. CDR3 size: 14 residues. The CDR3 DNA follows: TGTGCCAGCAGAGCTTTTCCTGGGGCAGATACGCAGTATTTT. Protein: CASRAFPGADTQYF.

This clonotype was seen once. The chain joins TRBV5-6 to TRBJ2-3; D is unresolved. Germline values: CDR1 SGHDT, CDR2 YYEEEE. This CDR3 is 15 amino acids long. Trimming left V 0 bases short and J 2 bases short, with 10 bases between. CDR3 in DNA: TGTGCCAGCAGCTTGGCACACACTTCCACAGATACGCAGTATTTT. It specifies CASSLAHTSTDTQYF. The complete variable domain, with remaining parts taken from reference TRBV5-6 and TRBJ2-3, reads DAGVTQSPTHLIKTRGQQVTLRCSPKSGHDTVSWYQQALGQGPQFIFQYYEEEERQRGNFPDRFSGHQFPNYSSELNVNALLLGDSALYLCASSLAHTSTDTQYFGPGTRLTVL.